These T cell receptor beta chains were read from a single sample in a study of cytomegalovirus exposure and HLA in healthy donors. Produced via immunoSEQ multiplex PCR; TCRdb's table is partial and in-frame only. The sample includes fewer than 100,000 clones, 65% to 80% of them seen just once. The source material was PBMCs. The source is a man aged 35-49 years in good health and CMV-seropositive. Each CDR3 is given with its conserved first and last residue. The D gene is left open where the match is weak. Rows may omit the clone size; those that give it use once, few, many or a size class.

TRBJ1-1 . few TRBV6-5 TGTGCCAGCAGTTATGGGGCACTGAACACTGAAGCTTTCTTT CASSYGALNTEAFF
TRBJ2-2 TRBD2 few TRBV28 TGTGCCAGCAGTACCGGACTAGCGGCTGCGAACACCGGGGAGCTGTTTTTT CASSTGLAAANTGELFF
TRBJ2-7 TRBD2 once TRBV4-3 TGCGCCAGCAGCCAAGAGCTAGCGGGAGCTAACTACGAGCAGTACTTC CASSQELAGANYEQYF
TRBJ1-2 . . TRBV28 TGTGCCAGCAGTTTAACGTCGGACACGGATGGCTACACTTTC CASSLTSDTDGYTF
TRBJ2-3 TRBD1 . TRBV5-1 TGCGCCAGCAGCTTCGGACAGGGGGCAGATACGCAGTATTTT CASSFGQGADTQYF
TRBJ2-7 TRBD2 . TRBV28 TGTGCCAGCAGTAACCGCGGGAGTATGTCTTCCTACGAGCAGTACTTC CASSNRGSMSSYEQYF
TRBJ2-2 . once TRBV14 TGTGCCAGCAGCCTACAGGGTTGGACCGGGGAGCTGTTTTTT CASSLQGWTGELFF
TRBJ2-7 TRBD2 . TRBV11-2 TGTGCCAGCAGGTCGACCGGGACTAGCGGGAGGAATGGGCAGTACTTC CASRSTGTSGRNGQYF
TRBJ2-7 TRBD1 . TRBV28 TGTGCCAGCAGACAACAGGGGAGCTCCTACGAGCAGTACTTC CASRQQGSSYEQYF
TRBJ2-5 TRBD2 few TRBV5-1 TGCGCCAGCAGCCCGGAAGGGACTAGCGGAGAGACCCAGTACTTC CASSPEGTSGETQYF
TRBJ1-1 TRBD1 . TRBV19 TGTGCCAGTAGTAAACAGGGGTCGGGAACTGAAGCTTTCTTT CASSKQGSGTEAFF
TRBJ2-7 TRBD2 . TRBV23-1 TGCGCCAGCAGTCATCCCACTAGCGGGAGCTACGAGCAGTACTTC CASSHPTSGSYEQYF
TRBJ1-2 . . TRBV28 TGTGCCAGCAGTTTAACAGGGCTTGGCGGCTACACCTTC CASSLTGLGGYTF
TRBJ2-5 TRBD1 . TRBV7-9 TGTGCCAGCAGCGCCGGGACAGGAAGGGAGACCCAGTACTTC CASSAGTGRETQYF
TRBJ2-1 . . TRBV27 TGTGCCAGCAGTTTTACTTGGGGGGAGATGAATGAGCAGTTCTTC CASSFTWGEMNEQFF